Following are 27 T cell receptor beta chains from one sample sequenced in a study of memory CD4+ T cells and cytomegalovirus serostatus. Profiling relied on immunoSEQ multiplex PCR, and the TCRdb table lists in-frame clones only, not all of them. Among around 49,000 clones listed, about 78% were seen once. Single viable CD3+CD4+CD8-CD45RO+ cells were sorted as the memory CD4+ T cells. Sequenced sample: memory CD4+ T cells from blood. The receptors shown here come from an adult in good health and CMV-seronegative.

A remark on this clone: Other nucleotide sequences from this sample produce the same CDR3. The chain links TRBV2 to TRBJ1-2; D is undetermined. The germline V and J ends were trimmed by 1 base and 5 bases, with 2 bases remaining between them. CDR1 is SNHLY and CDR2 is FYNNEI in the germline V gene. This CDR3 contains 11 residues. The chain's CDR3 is CASSEVYGYTF. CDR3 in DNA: TGTGCCAGCAGTGAAGTGTATGGCTACACCTTC.

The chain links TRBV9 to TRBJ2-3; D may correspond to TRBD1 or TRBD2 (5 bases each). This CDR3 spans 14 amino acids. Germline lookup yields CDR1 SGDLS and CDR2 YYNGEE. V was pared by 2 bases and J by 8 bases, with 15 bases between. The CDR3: CASSVDSGAGTQYF. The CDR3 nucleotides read TGTGCCAGCAGCGTCGACTCCGGGGCGGGTACGCAGTATTTT.

The CDR3 sequence is CASSQDSDNEQFF. In DNA form, the CDR3 reads TGTGCCAGCAGCCAAGACAGCGACAATGAGCAGTTCTTC. The chain employs TRBV7-3 and TRBJ2-1, with a possible D match to TRBD1 (5 bases). This CDR3 spans 13 amino acids. In germline, CDR1 is SGHTA, CDR2 FQGTGA. The ends were cut back, 5 bases at V and 5 bases at J, with 10 bases in the middle.

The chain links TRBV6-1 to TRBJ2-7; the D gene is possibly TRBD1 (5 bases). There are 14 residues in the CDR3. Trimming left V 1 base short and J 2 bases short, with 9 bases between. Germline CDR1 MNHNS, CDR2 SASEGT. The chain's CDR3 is CASSEEGPTYEQYF. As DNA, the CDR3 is TGTGCCAGCAGTGAAGAGGGGCCGACCTACGAGCAGTACTTC.

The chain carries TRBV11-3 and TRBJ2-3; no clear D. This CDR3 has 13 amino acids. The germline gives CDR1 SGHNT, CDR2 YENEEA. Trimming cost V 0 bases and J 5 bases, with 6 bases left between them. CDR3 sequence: CASSLDYGDTQYF. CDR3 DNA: TGTGCCAGCAGCTTAGATTACGGAGATACGCAGTATTTT. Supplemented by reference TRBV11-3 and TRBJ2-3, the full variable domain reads EAGVVQSPRYKIIEKKQPVAFWCNPISGHNTLYWYLQNLGQGPELLIRYENEEAVDDSQLPKDRFSAERLKGVDSTLKIQPAELGDSAVYLCASSLDYGDTQYFGPGTRLTVL.

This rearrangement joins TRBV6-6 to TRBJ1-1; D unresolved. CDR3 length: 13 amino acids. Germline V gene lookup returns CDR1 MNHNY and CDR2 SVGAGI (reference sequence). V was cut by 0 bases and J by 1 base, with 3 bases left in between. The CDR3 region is CASSYSRNTEAFF. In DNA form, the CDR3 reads TGTGCCAGCAGTTACTCGAGGAACACTGAAGCTTTCTTT.

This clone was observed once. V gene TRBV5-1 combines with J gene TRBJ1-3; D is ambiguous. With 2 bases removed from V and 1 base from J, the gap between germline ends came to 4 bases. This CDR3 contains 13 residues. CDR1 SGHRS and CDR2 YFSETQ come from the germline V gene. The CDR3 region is CASSFGSGNTIYF. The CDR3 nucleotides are TGCGCCAGCAGCTTCGGGTCTGGAAACACCATATATTTT.

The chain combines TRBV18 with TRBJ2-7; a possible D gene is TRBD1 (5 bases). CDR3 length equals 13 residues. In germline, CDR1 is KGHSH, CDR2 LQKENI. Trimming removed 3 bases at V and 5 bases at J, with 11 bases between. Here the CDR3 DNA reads TGTGCCAGCTCACCGGGGCAGTACCACGAGCAGTACTTC. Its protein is CASSPGQYHEQYF.

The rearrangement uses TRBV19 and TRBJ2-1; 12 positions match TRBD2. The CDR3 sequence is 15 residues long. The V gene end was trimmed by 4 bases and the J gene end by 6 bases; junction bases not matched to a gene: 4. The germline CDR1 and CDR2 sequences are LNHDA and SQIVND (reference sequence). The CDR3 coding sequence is TGTGCCAGTAGTACAACTAGCGGGAGGTCCAATGAGCAGTTCTTC. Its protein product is CASSTTSGRSNEQFF.

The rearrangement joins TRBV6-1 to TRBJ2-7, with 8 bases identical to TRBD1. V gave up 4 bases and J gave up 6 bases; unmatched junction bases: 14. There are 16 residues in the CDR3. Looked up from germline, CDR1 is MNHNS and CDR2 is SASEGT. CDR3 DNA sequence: TGTGCCAGCAGTGTCCCTACAGGCAGGGGGCTAGGCGAGCAGTACTTC. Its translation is CASSVPTGRGLGEQYF.

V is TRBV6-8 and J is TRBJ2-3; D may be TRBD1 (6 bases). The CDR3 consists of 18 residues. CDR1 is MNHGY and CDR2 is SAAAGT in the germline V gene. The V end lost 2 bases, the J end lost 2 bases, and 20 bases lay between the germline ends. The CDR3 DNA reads TGTGCCAGCAGTTACCCCTACCCACAGGGTTCTTCCACAGATACGCAGTATTTT. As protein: CASSYPYPQGSSTDTQYF.

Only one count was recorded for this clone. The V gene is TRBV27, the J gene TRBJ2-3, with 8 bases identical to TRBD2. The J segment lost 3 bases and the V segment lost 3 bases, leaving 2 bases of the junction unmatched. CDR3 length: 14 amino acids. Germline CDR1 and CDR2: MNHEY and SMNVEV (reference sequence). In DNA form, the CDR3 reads TGTGCCAGCAGTTTGGGCGGGAGGACAGATACGCAGTATTTT. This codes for CASSLGGRTDTQYF.

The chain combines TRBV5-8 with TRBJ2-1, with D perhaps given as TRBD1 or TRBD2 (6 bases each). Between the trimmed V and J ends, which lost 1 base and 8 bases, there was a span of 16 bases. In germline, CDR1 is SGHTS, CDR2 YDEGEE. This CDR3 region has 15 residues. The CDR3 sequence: CASSLWAGEVYEQFF. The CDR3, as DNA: TGTGCCAGCAGCTTGTGGGCAGGGGAGGTATATGAGCAGTTCTTC.

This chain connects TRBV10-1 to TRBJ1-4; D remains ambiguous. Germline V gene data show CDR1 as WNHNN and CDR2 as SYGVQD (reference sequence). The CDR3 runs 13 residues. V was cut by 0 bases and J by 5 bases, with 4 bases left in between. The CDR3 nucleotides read TGCGCCAGCAGTGAGTCCGGGAATGAAAAACTGTTTTTT. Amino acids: CASSESGNEKLFF.

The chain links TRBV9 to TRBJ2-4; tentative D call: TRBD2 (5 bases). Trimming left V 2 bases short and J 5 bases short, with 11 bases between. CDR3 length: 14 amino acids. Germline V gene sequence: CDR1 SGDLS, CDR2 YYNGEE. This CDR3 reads CASSVGWRENIQYF. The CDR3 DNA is TGTGCCAGCAGCGTGGGTTGGCGGGAAAACATTCAGTACTTC.

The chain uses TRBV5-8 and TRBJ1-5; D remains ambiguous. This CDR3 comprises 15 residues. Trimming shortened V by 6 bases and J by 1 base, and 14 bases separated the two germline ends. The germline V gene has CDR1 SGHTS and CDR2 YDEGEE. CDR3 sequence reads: CASNAAAGSNQPQHF. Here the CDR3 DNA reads TGTGCCAGCAACGCGGCAGCTGGGAGCAATCAGCCCCAGCATTTT.

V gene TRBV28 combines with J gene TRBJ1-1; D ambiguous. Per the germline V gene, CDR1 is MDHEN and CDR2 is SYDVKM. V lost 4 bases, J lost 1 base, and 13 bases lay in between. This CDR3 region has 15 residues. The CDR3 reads CASSSVHPRNTEAFF. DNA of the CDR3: TGTGCCAGCAGTTCCGTCCATCCGAGGAACACTGAAGCTTTCTTT.

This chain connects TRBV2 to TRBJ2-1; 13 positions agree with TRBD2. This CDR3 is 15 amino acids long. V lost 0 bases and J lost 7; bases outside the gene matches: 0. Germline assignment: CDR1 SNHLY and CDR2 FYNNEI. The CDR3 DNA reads TGTGCCAGCAGTGAAGCGGGACTAGCGGGAAATGAGCAGTTCTTC. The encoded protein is CASSEAGLAGNEQFF.

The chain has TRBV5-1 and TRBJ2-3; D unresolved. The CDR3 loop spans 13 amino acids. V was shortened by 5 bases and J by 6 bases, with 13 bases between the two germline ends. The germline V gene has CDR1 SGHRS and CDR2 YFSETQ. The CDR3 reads CASSVVVGDTQYF. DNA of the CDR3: TGCGCCAGCAGTGTCGTGGTAGGCGATACGCAGTATTTT.

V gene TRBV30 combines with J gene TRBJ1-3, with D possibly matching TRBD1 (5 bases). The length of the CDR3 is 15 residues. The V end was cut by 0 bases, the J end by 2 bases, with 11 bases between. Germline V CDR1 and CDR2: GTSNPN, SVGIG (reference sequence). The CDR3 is CAWSVGGRTGNTIYF. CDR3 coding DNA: TGTGCCTGGAGTGTCGGGGGGAGAACTGGAAACACCATATATTTT.

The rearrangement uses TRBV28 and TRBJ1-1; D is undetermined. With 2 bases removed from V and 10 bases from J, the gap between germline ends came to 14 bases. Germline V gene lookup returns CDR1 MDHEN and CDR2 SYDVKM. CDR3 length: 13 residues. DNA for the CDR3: TGTGCCAGCAGTTTAAGCTCTGTTTTCCCAGCTTTCTTT. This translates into CASSLSSVFPAFF.

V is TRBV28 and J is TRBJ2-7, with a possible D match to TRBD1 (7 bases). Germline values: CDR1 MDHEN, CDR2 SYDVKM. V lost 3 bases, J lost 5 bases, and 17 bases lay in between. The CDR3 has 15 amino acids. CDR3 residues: CASSFPQGGLDEQYF. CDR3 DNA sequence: TGTGCCAGCAGTTTTCCCCAGGGGGGTTTGGACGAGCAGTACTTC. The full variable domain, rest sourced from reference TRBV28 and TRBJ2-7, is DVKVTQSSRYLVKRTGEKVFLECVQDMDHENMFWYRQDPGLGLRLIYFSYDVKMKEKGDIPEGYSVSREKKERFSLILESASTNQTSMYLCASSFPQGGLDEQYFGPGTRLTVT.

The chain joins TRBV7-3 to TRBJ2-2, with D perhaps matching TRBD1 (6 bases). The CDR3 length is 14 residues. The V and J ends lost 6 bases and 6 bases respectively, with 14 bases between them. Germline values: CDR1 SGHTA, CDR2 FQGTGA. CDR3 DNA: TGTGCCAGCAGTCCACAGGGTTTCGCCGGGGAGCTGTTTTTT. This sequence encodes CASSPQGFAGELFF.

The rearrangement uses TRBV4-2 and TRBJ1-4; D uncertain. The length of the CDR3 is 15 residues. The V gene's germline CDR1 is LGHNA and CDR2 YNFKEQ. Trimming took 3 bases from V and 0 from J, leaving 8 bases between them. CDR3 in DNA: TGTGCCAGCAGCCAGGGTCGTGCAACTAATGAAAAACTGTTTTTT. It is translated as CASSQGRATNEKLFF.

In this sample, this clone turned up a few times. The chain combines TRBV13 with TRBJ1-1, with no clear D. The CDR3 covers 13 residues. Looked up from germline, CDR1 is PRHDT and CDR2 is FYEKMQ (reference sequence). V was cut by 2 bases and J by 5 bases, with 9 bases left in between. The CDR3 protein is CASSLRRRTEAFF. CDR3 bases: TGTGCCAGCAGCTTACGACGGCGGACTGAAGCTTTCTTT.

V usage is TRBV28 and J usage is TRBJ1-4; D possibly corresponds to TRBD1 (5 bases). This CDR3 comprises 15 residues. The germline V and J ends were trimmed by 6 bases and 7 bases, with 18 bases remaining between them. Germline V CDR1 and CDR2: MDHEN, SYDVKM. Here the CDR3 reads CASSPHGRESEKLFF. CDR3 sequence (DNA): TGTGCCAGCAGCCCTCACGGCAGGGAAAGTGAAAAACTGTTTTTT.

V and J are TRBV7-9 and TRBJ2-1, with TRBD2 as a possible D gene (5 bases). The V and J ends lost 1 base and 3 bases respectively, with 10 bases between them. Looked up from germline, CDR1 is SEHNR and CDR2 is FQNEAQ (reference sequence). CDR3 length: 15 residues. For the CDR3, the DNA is TGTGCCAGCAGCTTAGAACTAGATTTCTACAATGAGCAGTTCTTC. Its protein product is CASSLELDFYNEQFF.